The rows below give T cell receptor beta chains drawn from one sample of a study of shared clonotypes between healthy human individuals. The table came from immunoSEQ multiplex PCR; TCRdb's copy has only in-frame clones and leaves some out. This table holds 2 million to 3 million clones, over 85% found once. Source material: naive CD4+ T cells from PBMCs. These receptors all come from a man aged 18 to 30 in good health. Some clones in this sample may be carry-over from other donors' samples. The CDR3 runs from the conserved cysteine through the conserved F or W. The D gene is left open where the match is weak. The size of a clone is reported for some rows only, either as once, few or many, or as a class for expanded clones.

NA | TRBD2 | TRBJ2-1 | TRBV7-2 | CASSVPGLAGSYNEQFF | TGTGCCAGCAGCGTACCGGGACTAGCGGGATCCTACAATGAGCAGTTCTTC
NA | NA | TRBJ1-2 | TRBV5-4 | CASKTTPGGASYGYTF | TGTGCCAGCAAAACAACCCCGGGGGGCGCTAGCTATGGCTACACCTTC
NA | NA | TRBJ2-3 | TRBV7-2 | CASSLAGGMGDTQYF | TGTGCCAGCAGCTTAGCGGGCGGGATGGGAGATACGCAGTATTTT
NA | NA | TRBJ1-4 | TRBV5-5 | CASSLSRGLGEKLFF | TGTGCCAGCAGCTTGAGCAGGGGCTTGGGTGAAAAACTGTTTTTT
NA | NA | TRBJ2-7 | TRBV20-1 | CSALGYYEQYF | TGCAGTGCTTTAGGATACTACGAGCAGTACTTC
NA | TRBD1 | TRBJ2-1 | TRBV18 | CASSPRRDRGFNEQFF | TGTGCCAGCTCACCACGCCGGGACAGGGGCTTTAATGAGCAGTTCTTC
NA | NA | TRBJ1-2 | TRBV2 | CASSVSGWGYTF | TGTGCCAGCAGTGTGAGCGGATGGGGCTACACCTTC
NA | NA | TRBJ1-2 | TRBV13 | CASSIWDTSNYGYTF | TGTGCCAGCAGCATTTGGGACACCTCTAACTATGGCTACACCTTC
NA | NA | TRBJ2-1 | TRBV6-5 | CASSRLAYEQFF | TGTGCCAGCAGTCGCCTAGCCTATGAGCAGTTCTTC
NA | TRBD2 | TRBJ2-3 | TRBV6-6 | CASRRTSGPTDTQYF | TGTGCCAGCAGGCGGACTAGCGGGCCCACAGATACGCAGTATTTT
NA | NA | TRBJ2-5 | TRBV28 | CASSSKETQYF | TGTGCCAGCAGTTCAAAGGAGACCCAGTACTTC
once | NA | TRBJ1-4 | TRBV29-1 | CSVVTGATGEKLFF | TGCAGCGTTGTTACAGGTGCCACGGGAGAAAAACTGTTTTTT
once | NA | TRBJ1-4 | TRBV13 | CASSLSRTTNEKLFF | TGTGCCAGCAGCTTATCCCGGACAACTAATGAAAAACTGTTTTTT
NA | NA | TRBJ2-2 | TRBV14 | CASSQGGHITGELFF | TGTGCCAGCAGCCAAGGGGGACACATCACCGGGGAGCTGTTTTTT
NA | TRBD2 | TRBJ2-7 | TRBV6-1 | CASSAGTSGYEQYF | TGTGCCAGCAGTGCCGGGACTAGCGGCTACGAGCAGTACTTC
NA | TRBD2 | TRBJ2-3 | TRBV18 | CASSPLAGGPTDTQYF | TGTGCCAGCTCACCTTTAGCGGGAGGGCCCACAGATACGCAGTATTTT
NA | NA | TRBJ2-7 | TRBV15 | CATSRGGTYEQYF | TGTGCCACCAGCAGGGGGGGAACCTACGAGCAGTACTTC
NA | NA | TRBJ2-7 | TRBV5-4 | CASSLATGKDEQYF | TGTGCCAGCAGCTTGGCCACAGGGAAAGACGAGCAGTACTTC
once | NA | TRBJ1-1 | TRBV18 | CASSPPGPGANTEAFF | TGTGCCAGCTCACCACCGGGCCCAGGGGCAAACACTGAAGCTTTCTTT
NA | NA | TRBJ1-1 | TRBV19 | CASSWANTEAFF | TGTGCCAGTAGTTGGGCGAACACTGAAGCTTTCTTT